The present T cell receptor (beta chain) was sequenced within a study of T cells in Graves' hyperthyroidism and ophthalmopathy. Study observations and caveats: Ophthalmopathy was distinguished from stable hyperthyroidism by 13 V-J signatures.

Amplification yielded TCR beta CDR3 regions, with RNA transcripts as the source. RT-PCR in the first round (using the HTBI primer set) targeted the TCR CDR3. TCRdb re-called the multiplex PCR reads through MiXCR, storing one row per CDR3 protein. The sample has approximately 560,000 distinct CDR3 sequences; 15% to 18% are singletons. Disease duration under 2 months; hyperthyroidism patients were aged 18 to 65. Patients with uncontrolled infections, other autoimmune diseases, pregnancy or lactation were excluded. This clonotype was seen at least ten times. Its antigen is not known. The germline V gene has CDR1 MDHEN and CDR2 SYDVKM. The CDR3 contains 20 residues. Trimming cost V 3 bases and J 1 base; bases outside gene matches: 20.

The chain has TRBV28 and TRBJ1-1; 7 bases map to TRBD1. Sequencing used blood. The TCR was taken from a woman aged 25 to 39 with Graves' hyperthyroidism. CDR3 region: CASSFIPGQKRKFQNTEAFF. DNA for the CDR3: TGTGCCAGCAGTTTTATTCCGGGACAGAAAAGGAAATTCCAGAACACTGAAGCTTTCTTT.